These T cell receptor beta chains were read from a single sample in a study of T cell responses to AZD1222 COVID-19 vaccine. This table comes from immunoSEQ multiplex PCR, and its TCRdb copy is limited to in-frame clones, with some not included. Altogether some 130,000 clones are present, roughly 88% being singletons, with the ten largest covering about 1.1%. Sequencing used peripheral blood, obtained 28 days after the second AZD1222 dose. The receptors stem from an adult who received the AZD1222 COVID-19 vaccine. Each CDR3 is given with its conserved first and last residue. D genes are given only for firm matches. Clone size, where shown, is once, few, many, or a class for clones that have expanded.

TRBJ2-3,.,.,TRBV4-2,TGTGCCAGCAGCCAAGATCCGAACACAGATACGCAGTATTTT,CASSQDPNTDTQYF
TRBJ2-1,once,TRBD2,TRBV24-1,TGTGCCACCAGTGACTCGGTAGCGGGAGACAATGAGCAGTTCTTC,CATSDSVAGDNEQFF
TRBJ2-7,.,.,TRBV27,TGTGCCAGCAGTTCCAGTATTTTACGGGGCCACGAGCAGTACTTC,CASSSSILRGHEQYF
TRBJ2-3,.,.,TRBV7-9,TGTGCCAAGGGGCAGAGTTCCGGGGATACGCAGTATTTT,CAKGQSSGDTQYF
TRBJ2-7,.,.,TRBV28,TGTGCCAGCAGCATAGTTACCTACGAGCAGTACTTC,CASSIVTYEQYF
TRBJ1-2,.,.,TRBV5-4,TGTGCCAGCCGGGGGGCCGGTATCTTCTATGGCTACACCTTC,CASRGAGIFYGYTF
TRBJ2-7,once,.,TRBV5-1,TGCGCCAGCAGCTTGGAGCCCCTTAGCTACGAGCAGTACTTC,CASSLEPLSYEQYF
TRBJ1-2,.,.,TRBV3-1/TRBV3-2,TGTGCCAGCAGCCAAGATCAAGCAGGCCGTGGCTACACCTTC,CASSQDQAGRGYTF
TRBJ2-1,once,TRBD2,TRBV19,TGTGCCAGTAGTATAGATTCGTGGCTGGGTGCTAGCGGGAGTTACAATGAGCAGTTCTTC,CASSIDSWLGASGSYNEQFF
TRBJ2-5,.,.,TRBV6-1,TGTGCCAGCAGTGAAGTTAGGAGGGCCAGGCCCTCGACCCAGTACTTC,CASSEVRRARPSTQYF
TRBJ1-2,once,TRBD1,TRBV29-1,TGCAGCGCCCTCTCCACAGGGGATGGCTACACCTTC,CSALSTGDGYTF
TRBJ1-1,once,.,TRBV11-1,TGTGCCAGCAGCTTAGCCGGGGGGCTGATGAACACTGAAGCTTTCTTT,CASSLAGGLMNTEAFF
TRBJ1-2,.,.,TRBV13,TGTGCCAGCAGCGTCTTTCGGGGGACTGGCTACACCTTC,CASSVFRGTGYTF
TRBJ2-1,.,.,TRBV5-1,TGCGCCAGCAGCACGGGCCTGAGAGAGCAGTTCTTC,CASSTGLREQFF